This entry describes one TCR beta chain. The data are from a study of T cells after somatic rescue of genetic block. This CDR3 is built from 13 residues. Trimming left V 3 bases short and J 9 bases short, with 15 bases between. CDR1 and CDR2 (germline): SQVTM, ANQGSEA. Produced via immunoSEQ multiplex PCR; TCRdb's table is partial and in-frame only. Altogether over 95,000 clones are present, 75% to 95% being singletons, with the ten largest covering about 1.5%. The sequenced sample consisted of peripheral blood mononuclear cells (PBMCs). The chain employs TRBV29-1 and TRBJ2-1, with no clear D. The sequence came from a woman younger than 35. CDR3 protein: CSVDMPLKGEQFF. The CDR3 DNA is TGCAGCGTTGACATGCCCCTAAAAGGTGAGCAGTTCTTC.